A selection of T cell receptor beta chains follows, all from one sample in a study of shared clonotypes between healthy human individuals. Sequenced by immunoSEQ multiplex PCR; TCRdb stores in-frame clones only, minus some. The sample records 2 million to 2.5 million clones, under 95% being singletons. The specimen was naive CD8+ T cells from PBMCs. These receptors were taken from a young man in good health. Some clones in this sample may be carry-over from other donors' samples. The CDR3 runs from the conserved cysteine through the conserved F or W. D genes are given only for firm matches. Some rows have no size entry. The others give once, few or many, or a class for an expanded clone.

>once|TRBJ2-3|16|TRBD1|TRBV9
CASSVRRDRVTDTQYF
TGTGCCAGCAGCGTCCGCCGGGACAGGGTCACAGATACGCAGTATTTT
>-|TRBJ2-3|16|-|TRBV19
CASSSGLRYSTDTQYF
TGTGCCAGTAGTTCTGGTCTCCGTTATAGCACAGATACGCAGTATTTT
>-|TRBJ2-7|19|TRBD1|TRBV7-9
CASSSTGTGVSNFAYEQYF
TGTGCCAGCAGCTCCACAGGGACAGGGGTTTCCAACTTCGCCTACGAGCAGTACTTC
>-|TRBJ2-1|15|TRBD2|TRBV29-1
CSVAQLAIMVYEQFF
TGCAGCGTTGCTCAACTAGCGATTATGGTTTATGAGCAGTTCTTC
>-|TRBJ2-3|13|-|TRBV7-7
CASSSAITDTQYF
TGTGCCAGCAGCTCCGCCATCACAGATACGCAGTATTTT
>-|TRBJ2-7|11|-|TRBV29-1
CSVVGFYEQYF
TGCAGCGTTGTCGGATTCTACGAGCAGTACTTC
>-|TRBJ2-6|19|TRBD2|TRBV28
CASSPRLAGGPGGANVLTF
TGTGCCAGCAGCCCTCGACTCGCGGGGGGGCCGGGCGGGGCCAACGTCCTGACTTTC
>-|TRBJ2-3|17|TRBD2|TRBV4-1
CASSQTLAAGGTDTQYF
TGCGCCAGCAGCCAAACCCTAGCGGCCGGCGGCACAGATACGCAGTATTTT
>-|TRBJ2-1|14|TRBD2|TRBV7-2
CASSTRTSGNEQFF
TGTGCCAGCAGCACACGGACTAGCGGCAATGAGCAGTTCTTC
>-|TRBJ2-3|14|TRBD2|TRBV5-1
CASSPLGGADTQYF
TGCGCCAGCAGCCCGCTTGGGGGGGCAGATACGCAGTATTTT
>once|TRBJ2-7|13|-|TRBV27
CASSFGRIYEQYF
TGTGCCAGCAGTTTTGGGAGGATCTACGAGCAGTACTTC
>-|TRBJ2-3|16|-|TRBV5-1
CASSLRGGTSTDTQYF
TGCGCCAGCAGCCTAAGGGGCGGGACTAGCACAGATACGCAGTATTTT
>few|TRBJ2-7|13|-|TRBV11-2
CASSFARGHEQYF
TGTGCCAGCAGCTTCGCCAGGGGCCACGAGCAGTACTTC
>-|TRBJ2-2|17|-|TRBV4-3
CASSQDHRQEVTGELFF
TGCGCCAGCAGCCAAGATCACAGGCAGGAGGTCACCGGGGAGCTGTTTTTT
>-|TRBJ1-2|13|-|TRBV7-9
CASSLIQKQGYTF
TGTGCCAGCAGCTTAATTCAAAAACAGGGCTACACCTTC
>once|TRBJ2-1|15|-|TRBV4-1
CASSPRREGYNEQFF
TGCGCCAGCAGTCCGCGGAGAGAGGGCTACAATGAGCAGTTCTTC
>-|TRBJ2-3|12|-|TRBV25-1
CASSESRDTQYF
TGTGCCAGCAGTGAAAGCAGGGATACGCAGTATTTT
>-|TRBJ1-2|14|-|TRBV19
CASSIGPGIHGYTF
TGTGCCAGTAGTATAGGTCCCGGGATCCATGGCTACACCTTC
>-|TRBJ2-7|16|TRBD2|TRBV7-9
CASSPSGRDGDYEQYF
TGTGCCAGCAGCCCTAGCGGCCGGGACGGGGACTACGAGCAGTACTTC
>-|TRBJ2-1|16|-|TRBV19
CASSITPRGPYNEQFF
TGTGCCAGTAGTATAACTCCCAGGGGCCCCTACAATGAGCAGTTCTTC